This T cell receptor (beta chain) originates from a study of T cells in Graves' hyperthyroidism and ophthalmopathy. In the study overall: Specimen type is peripheral blood, collected at initial diagnosis prior to any treatment. General study findings and limits: Researchers report that a 13 V-J model separated ophthalmopathy from stable hyperthyroidism. Researchers found most expanded thyroid clonotypes above 0.001 in blood as well.

RNA transcripts were the template for amplifying TCR beta CDR3 regions. Using the HTBI primer set, a first-round RT-PCR was run on the TCR CDR3. From the multiplex PCR reads, TCRdb called clonotypes with MiXCR, one entry per CDR3 protein. The table lists more than 650,000 distinct CDR3 sequences, 14% of them singletons, with about a tenth in the top ten. The germline CDR1 and CDR2 sequences are SGHTA and FQGNSA. The CDR3 has 12 residues. V was pared by 5 bases and J by 8 bases, with 12 bases between. This clonotype has only a few counts. The antigen is not known. The rearrangement links TRBV7-2 to TRBJ1-2; perhaps TRBD1 as D (5 bases). Input material: blood. The TCR comes from a woman aged 18-29 years with Graves' hyperthyroidism. CDR3 nucleotides: TGTGCCAGCAGCCGGGGCCCCGAGGGCTACACCTTC. Protein: CASSRGPEGYTF.